The 12 T cell receptor beta chains below come from one sample, sequenced in a study of cytomegalovirus exposure and HLA in healthy donors. The primer mix had 60 Vbeta and 13 Jbeta primers. Here immunoSEQ multiplex PCR was the method, and the copy in TCRdb shows in-frame clones only, minus some. The repertoire holds about 200,000 clones, with over 65% as singletons. The sequenced material came from PBMCs. These receptors were obtained from a man between 18 and 35 years old in good health and CMV-seronegative.

The rearrangement joins TRBV7-8 to TRBJ2-1, with D possibly TRBD2 on 6 matching bases. Trimming left V 2 bases short and J 2 bases short, with 13 bases between. The CDR3 is 16 amino acids. Germline assignment: CDR1 SGHVS and CDR2 FQNEAQ. CDR3 in amino acids: CASSLRMRGAYNEQFF. The DNA of the CDR3 is TGTGCCAGCAGCTTACGCATGCGGGGAGCCTACAATGAGCAGTTCTTC.

This clone was seen a handful of times. The rearrangement joins TRBV29-1 to TRBJ2-7, with 9 bases aligning to TRBD1. This CDR3 has 13 amino acids. After removal of 7 bases from V and 4 bases from J, the junction contained 8 bases not matched to a gene. Germline assignment: CDR1 SQVTM and CDR2 ANQGSEA. CDR3 region: CSAMPQGAYEQYF. CDR3 sequence (DNA): TGCAGCGCTATGCCACAGGGGGCTTACGAGCAGTACTTC.

V is TRBV19 and J is TRBJ1-5; D gene uncertain. This CDR3 comprises 11 residues. Germline assignment: CDR1 LNHDA and CDR2 SQIVND (reference sequence). Trimming took off 8 bases at V and 4 bases at J, with 6 bases between the two ends. The CDR3 here is CASGRNQPQHF. CDR3 bases: TGTGCCAGTGGGAGAAATCAGCCCCAGCATTTT.

This clone has a single count. This sequence joins TRBV7-6 and TRBJ2-1; the D is unclear. The V gene lost 5 bases and the J gene lost 0 bases, with 11 bases spanning the gap. This CDR3 comprises 15 residues. Germline V gene data show CDR1 as SGHVS and CDR2 as FNYEAQ. CDR3 amino acids: CASSLDLYSYNEQFF. The CDR3 bases are TGTGCCAGCAGCCTCGACTTATACTCCTACAATGAGCAGTTCTTC.

CDR3 sequence (DNA): TGTGCCAGCAGCAAAAGCGGGGTATCCTACGAGCAGTACTTC. Protein product: CASSKSGVSYEQYF. The rearrangement joins TRBV11-2 to TRBJ2-7; TRBD2 agrees at 7 bases. The V gene end was trimmed by 5 bases and the J gene end by 1 base; junction bases not matched to a gene: 5. The CDR3 totals 14 residues. CDR1 and CDR2 from the germline V gene are SGHAT and FQNNGV.

The V gene is TRBV28, the J gene TRBJ1-1; D perhaps matches TRBD1 (5 bases). Trimming took 3 bases from V and 4 from J, leaving 12 bases between them. Looked up from germline, CDR1 is MDHEN and CDR2 is SYDVKM. This CDR3 has 14 amino acids. The CDR3 sequence: CASSLQGLGTEAFF. CDR3 nucleotide sequence: TGTGCCAGCAGTTTGCAGGGCTTGGGCACTGAAGCTTTCTTT.

This chain connects TRBV5-4 to TRBJ1-3; D remains unclear. The germline gives CDR1 SGHNT, CDR2 YYREEE (reference sequence). The CDR3 spans 15 residues. V was pared by 0 bases and J by 0 bases, with 7 bases between. Written as DNA, the CDR3 is TGTGCCAGCAGCTTGGCCCTTAGCTCTGGAAACACCATATATTTT. It specifies CASSLALSSGNTIYF.

In regard to this clone: Other DNA sequences in this specimen translate into the identical CDR3. The chain recombines TRBV5-1 with TRBJ1-4; 8 bases map to TRBD1. CDR3 size: 14 residues. The germline gives CDR1 SGHRS, CDR2 YFSETQ. The V segment lost 5 bases and the J segment 4 bases; nucleotides outside the gene matches: 4. CDR3 sequence: CASRPGQVNEKLFF. Written as DNA, the CDR3 is TGCGCCAGCAGGCCGGGACAGGTTAATGAAAAACTGTTTTTT.

V gene TRBV10-3 combines with J gene TRBJ2-1; weak D call: TRBD1 (6 bases). This CDR3 has 14 amino acids. V was trimmed by 10 bases and J by 4 bases, leaving 17 bases between them. Germline V lookup: CDR1 ENHRY, CDR2 SYGVKD. CDR3 region: CATQGQQSYNEQFF. The CDR3 DNA follows: TGTGCCACCCAGGGGCAGCAGAGTTACAATGAGCAGTTCTTC.

The J gene is TRBJ2-5, the V gene TRBV5-6, with 7 bases identical to TRBD2. Germline V gene data show CDR1 as SGHDT and CDR2 as YYEEEE. The CDR3 sequence is 16 residues long. The V segment lost 0 bases and the J segment 1 base; nucleotides outside the gene matches: 6. The CDR3: CASSLGLAAPQETQYF. CDR3 DNA: TGTGCCAGCAGCTTGGGGCTAGCGGCACCCCAAGAGACCCAGTACTTC.

The chain uses TRBV11-3 and TRBJ1-1; D is unresolved. The ends were cut back, 1 base at V and 4 bases at J, with 7 bases in the middle. The CDR3 contains 13 residues. Germline V gives CDR1 SGHNT, CDR2 YENEEA. CDR3 region: CASSLGFGTEAFF. CDR3 nucleotide sequence: TGTGCCAGCAGCTTAGGGTTCGGCACTGAAGCTTTCTTT.

The chain couples TRBV30 to TRBJ2-6, with D maybe TRBD2 (6 bases). This CDR3 comprises 15 residues. The germline V gene has CDR1 GTSNPN and CDR2 SVGIG (reference sequence). The DNA of the CDR3 is TGTGCTTCACCACAAGCGGGCTCTGGGGCCAACGTCCTGACTTTC. It is translated as CASPQAGSGANVLTF.